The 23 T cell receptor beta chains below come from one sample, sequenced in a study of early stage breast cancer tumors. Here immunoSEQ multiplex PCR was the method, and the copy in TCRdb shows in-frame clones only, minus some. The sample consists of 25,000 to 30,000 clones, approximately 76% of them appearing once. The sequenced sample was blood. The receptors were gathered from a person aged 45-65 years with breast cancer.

The CDR3 DNA is TGTGCCAGTAGTATAGATTCTGGGGCCAACGTCCTGACTTTC. Its translation is CASSIDSGANVLTF. The rearrangement joins TRBV19 to TRBJ2-6; D unresolved. The germline V gene has CDR1 LNHDA and CDR2 SQIVND (reference sequence). This CDR3 comprises 14 residues. V gave up 0 bases and J gave up 1 base, with 1 base separating them.

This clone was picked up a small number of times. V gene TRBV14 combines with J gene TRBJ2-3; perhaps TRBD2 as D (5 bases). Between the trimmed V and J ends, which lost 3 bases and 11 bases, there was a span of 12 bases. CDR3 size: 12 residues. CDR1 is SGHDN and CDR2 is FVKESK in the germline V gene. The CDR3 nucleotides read TGTGCCAGCAGCCATGTAGCTGGGAGGCAGTATTTT. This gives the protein CASSHVAGRQYF.

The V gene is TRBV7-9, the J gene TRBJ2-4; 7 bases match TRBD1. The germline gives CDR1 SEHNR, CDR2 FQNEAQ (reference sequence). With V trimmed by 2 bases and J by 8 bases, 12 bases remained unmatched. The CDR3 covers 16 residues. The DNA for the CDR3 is TGTGCCAGCAGCTTATCTCTTGGACAGGACGGATACATTCAGTACTTC. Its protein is CASSLSLGQDGYIQYF.

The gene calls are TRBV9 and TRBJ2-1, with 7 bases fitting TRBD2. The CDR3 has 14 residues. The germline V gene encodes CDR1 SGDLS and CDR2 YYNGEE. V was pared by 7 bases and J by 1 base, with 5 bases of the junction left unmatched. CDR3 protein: CASAPGGSYNEQFF. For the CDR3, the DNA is TGTGCCAGCGCCCCCGGGGGGTCCTACAATGAGCAGTTCTTC. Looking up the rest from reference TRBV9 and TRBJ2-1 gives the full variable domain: DSGVTQTPKHLITATGQRVTLRCSPRSGDLSVYWYQQSLDQGLQFLIQYYNGEERAKGNILERFSAQQFPDLHSELNLSSLELGDSALYFCASAPGGSYNEQFFGPGTRLTVL.

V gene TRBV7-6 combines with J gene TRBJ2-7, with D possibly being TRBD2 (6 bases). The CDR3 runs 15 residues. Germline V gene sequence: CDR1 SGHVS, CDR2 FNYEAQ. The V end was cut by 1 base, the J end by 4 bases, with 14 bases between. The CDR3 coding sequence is TGTGCCAGCAGCTTAGAGGCTAGCGTGGGGTACGAGCAGTACTTC. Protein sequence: CASSLEASVGYEQYF.

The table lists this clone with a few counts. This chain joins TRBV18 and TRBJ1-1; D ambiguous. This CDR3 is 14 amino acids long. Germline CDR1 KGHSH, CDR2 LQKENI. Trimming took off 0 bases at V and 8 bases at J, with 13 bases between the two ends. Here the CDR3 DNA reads TGTGCCAGCTCACCACCCTCGAGGGCACGAGAAGCTTTCTTT. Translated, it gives CASSPPSRAREAFF.

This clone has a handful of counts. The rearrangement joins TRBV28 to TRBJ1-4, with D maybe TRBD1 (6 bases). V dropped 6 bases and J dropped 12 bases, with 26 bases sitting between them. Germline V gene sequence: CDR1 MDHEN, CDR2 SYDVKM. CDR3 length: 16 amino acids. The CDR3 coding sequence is TGTGCCAGCAGAACAGCCGGGACAAAATATTGGGTAGAACTGTTTTTT. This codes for CASRTAGTKYWVELFF.

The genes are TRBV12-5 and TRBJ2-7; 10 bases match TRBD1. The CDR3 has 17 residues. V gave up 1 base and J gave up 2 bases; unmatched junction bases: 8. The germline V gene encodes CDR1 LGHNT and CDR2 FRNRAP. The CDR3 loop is CASGLGQGADRPYEQYF. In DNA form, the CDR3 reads TGTGCTAGTGGTTTGGGACAGGGGGCGGATCGACCCTACGAGCAGTACTTC.

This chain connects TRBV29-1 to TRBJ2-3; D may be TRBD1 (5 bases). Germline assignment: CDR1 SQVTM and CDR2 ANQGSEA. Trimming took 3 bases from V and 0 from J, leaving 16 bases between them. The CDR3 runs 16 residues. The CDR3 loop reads CSVDTRVVVSTDTQYF. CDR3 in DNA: TGCAGCGTTGATACCAGGGTAGTCGTTAGCACAGATACGCAGTATTTT.

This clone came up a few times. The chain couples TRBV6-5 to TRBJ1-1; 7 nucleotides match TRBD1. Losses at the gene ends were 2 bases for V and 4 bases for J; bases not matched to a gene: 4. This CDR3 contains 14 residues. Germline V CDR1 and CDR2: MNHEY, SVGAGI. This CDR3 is CASSYRTGFTEAFF. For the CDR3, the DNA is TGTGCCAGCAGTTACAGGACAGGTTTCACTGAAGCTTTCTTT.

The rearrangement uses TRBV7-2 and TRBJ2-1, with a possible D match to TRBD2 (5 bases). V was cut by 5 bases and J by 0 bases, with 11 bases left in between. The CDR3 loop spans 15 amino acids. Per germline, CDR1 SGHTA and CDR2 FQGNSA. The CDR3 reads CASSPEAGSYNEQFF. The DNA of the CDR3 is TGTGCCAGCAGCCCAGAGGCGGGCTCCTACAATGAGCAGTTCTTC. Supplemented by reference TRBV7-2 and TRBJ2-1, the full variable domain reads GAGVSQSPSNKVTEKGKDVELRCDPISGHTALYWYRQSLGQGLEFLIYFQGNSAPDKSGLPSDRFSAERTGGSVSTLTIQRTQQEDSAVYLCASSPEAGSYNEQFFGPGTRLTVL.

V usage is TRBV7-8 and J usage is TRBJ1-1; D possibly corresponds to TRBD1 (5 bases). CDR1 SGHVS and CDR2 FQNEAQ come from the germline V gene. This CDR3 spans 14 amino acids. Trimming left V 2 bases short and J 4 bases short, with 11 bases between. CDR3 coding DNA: TGTGCCAGCAGCTTACCAGGCGGGGGCACTGAAGCTTTCTTT. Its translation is CASSLPGGGTEAFF.

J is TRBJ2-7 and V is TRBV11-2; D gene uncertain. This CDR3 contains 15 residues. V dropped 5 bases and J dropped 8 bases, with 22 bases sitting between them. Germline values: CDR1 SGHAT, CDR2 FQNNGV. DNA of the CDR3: TGTGCCAGCAGCATAGGAATCACGGACCGAGCCAAGCAGTACTTC. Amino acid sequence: CASSIGITDRAKQYF.

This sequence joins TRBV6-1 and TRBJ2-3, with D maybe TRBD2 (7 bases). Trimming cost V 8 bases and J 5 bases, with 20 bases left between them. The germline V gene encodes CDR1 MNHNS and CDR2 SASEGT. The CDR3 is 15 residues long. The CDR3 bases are TGTGCCAGCGGCAGAGGGGGGGGCGCGGGAGATACGCAGTATTTT. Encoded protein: CASGRGGGAGDTQYF.

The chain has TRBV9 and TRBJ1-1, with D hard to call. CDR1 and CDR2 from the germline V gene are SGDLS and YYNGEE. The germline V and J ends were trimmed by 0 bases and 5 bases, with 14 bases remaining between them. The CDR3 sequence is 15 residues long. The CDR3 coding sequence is TGTGCCAGCAGCGTAGAAGGAGCTTGGAGTACTGAAGCTTTCTTT. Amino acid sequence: CASSVEGAWSTEAFF.

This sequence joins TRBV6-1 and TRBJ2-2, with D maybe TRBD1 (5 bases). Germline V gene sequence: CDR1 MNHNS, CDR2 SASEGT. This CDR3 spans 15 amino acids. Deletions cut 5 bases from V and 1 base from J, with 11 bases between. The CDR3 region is CASSWTFQNTGELFF. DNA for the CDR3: TGTGCCAGCAGTTGGACATTCCAGAACACCGGGGAGCTGTTTTTT.

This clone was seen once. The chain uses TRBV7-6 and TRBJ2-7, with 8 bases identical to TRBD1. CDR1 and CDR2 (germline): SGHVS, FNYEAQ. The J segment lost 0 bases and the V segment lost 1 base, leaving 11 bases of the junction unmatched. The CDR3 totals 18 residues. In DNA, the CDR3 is TGTGCCAGCAGCTTAGTTGGTCACGGGCAGGGGGCCTCCTACGAGCAGTACTTC. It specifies CASSLVGHGQGASYEQYF.

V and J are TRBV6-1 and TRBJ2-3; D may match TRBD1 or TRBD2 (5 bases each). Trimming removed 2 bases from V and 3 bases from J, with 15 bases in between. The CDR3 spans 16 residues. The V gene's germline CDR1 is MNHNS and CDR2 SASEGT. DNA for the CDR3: TGTGCCAGCAGTGAATTGAGGGGCGCCGGAACAGATACGCAGTATTTT. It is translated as CASSELRGAGTDTQYF.

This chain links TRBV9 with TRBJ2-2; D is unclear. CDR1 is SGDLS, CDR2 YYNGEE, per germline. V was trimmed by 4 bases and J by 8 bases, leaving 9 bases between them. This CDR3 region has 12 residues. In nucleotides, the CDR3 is TGTGCCAGCAGCACTCCAATGGGGGAGCTGTTTTTT. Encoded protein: CASSTPMGELFF.

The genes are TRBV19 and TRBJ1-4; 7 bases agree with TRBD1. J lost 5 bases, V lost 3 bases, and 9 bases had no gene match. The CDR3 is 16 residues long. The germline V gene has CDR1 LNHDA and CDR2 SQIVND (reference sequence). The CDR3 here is CASSIIGDRANEKLFF. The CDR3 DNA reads TGTGCCAGTAGTATTATAGGGGACAGAGCCAATGAAAAACTGTTTTTT.

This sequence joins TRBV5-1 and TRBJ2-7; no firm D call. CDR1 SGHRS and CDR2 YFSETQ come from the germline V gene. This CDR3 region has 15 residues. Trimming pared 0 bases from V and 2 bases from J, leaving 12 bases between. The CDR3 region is CASSLVPGFAYEQYF. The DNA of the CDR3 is TGCGCCAGCAGCTTGGTCCCCGGGTTTGCCTACGAGCAGTACTTC.

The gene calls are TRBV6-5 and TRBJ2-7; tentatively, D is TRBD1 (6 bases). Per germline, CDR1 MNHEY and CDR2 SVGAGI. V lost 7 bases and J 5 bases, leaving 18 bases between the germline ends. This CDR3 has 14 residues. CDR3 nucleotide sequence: TGTGCCAGCAAGAGGGGGTCCGTCGTCGACGAGCAGTACTTC. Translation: CASKRGSVVDEQYF.

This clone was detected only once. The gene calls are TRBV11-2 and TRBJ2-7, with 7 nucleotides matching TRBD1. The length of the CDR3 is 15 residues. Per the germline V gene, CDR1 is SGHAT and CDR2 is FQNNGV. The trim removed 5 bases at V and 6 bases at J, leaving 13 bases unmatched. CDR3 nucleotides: TGTGCCAGCAGCCATATCGACAGGGTTCTGGTCGAGCAGTACTTC. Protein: CASSHIDRVLVEQYF.